The 7 T cell receptor beta chains listed next were all sequenced from one sample in a study of response to subunit inactivated influenza vaccine. TCRdb re-analysed the RT-PCR reads in MiXCR, keeping a single row per CDR3 protein. Altogether fewer than 600,000 distinct CDR3 sequences are present, 6% to 9% being singletons, with the ten largest covering around 13%. This specimen consisted of PBMCs from blood, obtained approximately 25 months after vaccination. The receptors were gathered from a man between 50 and 75 years old who received an inactivated influenza vaccine.

The V and J genes are TRBV5-1 and TRBJ2-7; a possible D gene is TRBD1 (7 bases). This CDR3 is 14 amino acids long. Germline values: CDR1 SGHRS, CDR2 YFSETQ. V was pared by 5 bases and J by 4 bases, with 16 bases between. This CDR3 is CASREGAQEYEQYF. The CDR3 DNA sequence: TGCGCCAGCAGGGAGGGGGCGCAGGAATACGAGCAGTACTTC.

The rearrangement uses TRBV5-1 and TRBJ2-1; 8 bases match TRBD1. The CDR3 length is 15 residues. J lost 6 bases, V lost 4 bases, and 9 bases had no gene match. Looked up from germline, CDR1 is SGHRS and CDR2 is YFSETQ. The CDR3 DNA follows: TGCGCCAGCAGCCCAATGGACAGGGCTGGCAATGAGCAGTTCTTC. Translated: CASSPMDRAGNEQFF.

This clonotype was picked up many times. V and J are TRBV9 and TRBJ2-2; tentatively, D is TRBD1 or TRBD2 (5 bases each). Germline V lookup: CDR1 SGDLS, CDR2 YYNGEE. The length of the CDR3 is 14 residues. V was cut by 4 bases and J by 8 bases, with 15 bases left in between. Written as DNA, the CDR3 is TGTGCCAGCAGCCCCCTTTGGGGGATGGGGGAGCTGTTTTTT. This sequence encodes CASSPLWGMGELFF.

This clonotype was counted at least ten times. This chain links TRBV4-3 with TRBJ2-1; D is unclear. Trimming took 1 base from V and 10 from J, leaving 5 bases between them. The CDR3 has 11 residues. CDR1 is LGHNA, CDR2 YSLEER, per germline. In nucleotides, the CDR3 is TGCGCCAGCAGCCAAGGTATCGAGCAGTTCTTC. Translating it yields CASSQGIEQFF.

The genes are TRBV29-1 and TRBJ2-1; 10 bases are shared with TRBD1. V dropped 6 bases and J dropped 9; count of bases not matched to a gene: 8. Germline V lookup: CDR1 SQVTM, CDR2 ANQGSEA. The CDR3 runs to 13 residues. CDR3 bases: TGCAGCGTCGACAGGGGGCCTCTTACTGAGCAGTTCTTC. The encoded protein is CSVDRGPLTEQFF.

The genes are TRBV2 and TRBJ2-2, with 11 nucleotides matching TRBD1. Trimming took 6 bases from V and 4 from J; bases not matched to a gene: 4. From germline, CDR1 is SNHLY and CDR2 FYNNEI. This CDR3 spans 15 amino acids. CDR3 region: CASRDRGQSTGELFF. The CDR3 DNA is TGTGCCAGCAGGGACAGGGGGCAAAGCACCGGGGAGCTGTTTTTT.

This clonotype was observed a handful of times. The chain employs TRBV6-2 or TRBV6-3 and TRBJ2-5; D possibly uses TRBD1 or TRBD2 (5 bases each). V shed 7 bases and J shed 5 bases, with 20 bases lying between them. The CDR3 has 15 amino acids. Germline CDR1 and CDR2: MNHEY and SVGEGT. Here the CDR3 reads CASIDWDLENETQYF. The CDR3 DNA sequence: TGTGCCAGCATCGATTGGGACCTAGAGAATGAGACCCAGTACTTC.